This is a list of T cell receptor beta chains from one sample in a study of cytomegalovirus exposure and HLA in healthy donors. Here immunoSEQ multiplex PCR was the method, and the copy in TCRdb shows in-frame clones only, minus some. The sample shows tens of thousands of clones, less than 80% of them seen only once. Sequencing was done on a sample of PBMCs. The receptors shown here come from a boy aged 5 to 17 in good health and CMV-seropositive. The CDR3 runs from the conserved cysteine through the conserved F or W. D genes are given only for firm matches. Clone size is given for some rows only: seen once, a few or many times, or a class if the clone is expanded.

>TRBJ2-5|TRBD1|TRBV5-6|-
TGTGCCAGCAGCTTGTACAGGGGAGAGACCCAGTACTTC
CASSLYRGETQYF
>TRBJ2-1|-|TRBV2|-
TGTGCCAGCAACACCGGACGGACTACTTACAATGAGCAGTTCTTC
CASNTGRTTYNEQFF
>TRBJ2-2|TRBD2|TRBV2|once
TGTGCCAGCAGTGGACCGGATAGCGGGGGGACACACAGCGGGGAGCTGTTTTTT
CASSGPDSGGTHSGELFF
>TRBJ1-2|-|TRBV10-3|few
TGTGCCATCAAACAGGACAGAACAAATGGCTACACCTTC
CAIKQDRTNGYTF
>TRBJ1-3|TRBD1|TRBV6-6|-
TGTGCCAGCACCGACAGGGCGAACAGAAACACCATATATTTT
CASTDRANRNTIYF
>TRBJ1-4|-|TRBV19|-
TGTGCCAGTAGAGTGAGACGAACGGGGGTGAATAAACTGTTTTTT
CASRVRRTGVNKLFF
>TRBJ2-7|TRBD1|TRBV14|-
TGTGCCAGCAGCCACCGACAGGGGGGAGCCTACGAGCAGTACTTC
CASSHRQGGAYEQYF
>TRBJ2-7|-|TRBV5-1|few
TGCGCCAGCACCGAGGGGGGGAGCTACGAGCAGTACTTC
CASTEGGSYEQYF
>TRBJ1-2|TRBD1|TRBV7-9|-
TGTGCCAGCAGCTTAGCTTCGGGACAGGCTAACTATGGCTACACCTTC
CASSLASGQANYGYTF
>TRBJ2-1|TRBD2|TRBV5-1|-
TGCGCCAGCAGCCTGCTGAACGCCGGGACTAGCGGGTCCTCGGGGGGTGAGCAGTTCTTC
CASSLLNAGTSGSSGGEQFF
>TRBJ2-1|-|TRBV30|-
TGTGCCTGGAACCCCCTTATCGCGCCTCCGTCGGTTCGCGATGAGCAGTTCTTC
CAWNPLIAPPSVRDEQFF
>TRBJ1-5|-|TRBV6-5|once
TGTGCCAGCAGTTTCGACTTAAATCAGCCCCAGCATTTT
CASSFDLNQPQHF
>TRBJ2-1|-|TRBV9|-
TGTGCCAGCAGCCCACATAACTCCTACAATGAGCAGTTCTTC
CASSPHNSYNEQFF
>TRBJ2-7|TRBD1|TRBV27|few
TGTGCCAGCAGTCCAGACAGGGGGGGGTCCTACGAGCAGTACTTC
CASSPDRGGSYEQYF
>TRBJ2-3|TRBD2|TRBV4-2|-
TGTGCCAGCAGCCAAGACCTAGCGGGGGTCACAGATACGCAGTATTTT
CASSQDLAGVTDTQYF
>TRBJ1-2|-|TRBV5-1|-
TGCGCCAGCAGCTCGGGGTCCGGGAATGAGGGCTACACCTTC
CASSSGSGNEGYTF
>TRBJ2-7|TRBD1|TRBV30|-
TGTGCCTGGAGTCGGGGACAGGGGCTGACCTACGAGCAGTACTTC
CAWSRGQGLTYEQYF
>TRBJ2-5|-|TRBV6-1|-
TGTGCCAGCAGCCCTACAGGGATAGAGACCCAGTACTTC
CASSPTGIETQYF
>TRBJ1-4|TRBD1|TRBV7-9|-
TGTTCCAGCAGCTTAGGACAGGGCGGAGAAAAACTGTTTTTT
CSSSLGQGGEKLFF
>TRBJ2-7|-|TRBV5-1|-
TGCGCCAGCAGCTCGGACTGGGGGGCCTACGAGCAGTACTTC
CASSSDWGAYEQYF
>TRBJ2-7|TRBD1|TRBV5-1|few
TGCGCCAGCAGCTTGGTGAGGCAGGGGGCACTCTCCTACGAGCAGTACTTC
CASSLVRQGALSYEQYF
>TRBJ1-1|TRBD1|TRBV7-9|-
TGTGCCAGCAGCTTAGGTGGGACAGGGGGAGAAGCTTTCTTT
CASSLGGTGGEAFF
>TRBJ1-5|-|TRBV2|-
TGTGCCAGCAGTGGTCTCAGGGCAGTGAGCAATCAGCCCCAGCATTTT
CASSGLRAVSNQPQHF
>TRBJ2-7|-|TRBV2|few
TGTGCCAGCAGTGAAGTCAGGGGTGCCGAGCAGTACTTC
CASSEVRGAEQYF
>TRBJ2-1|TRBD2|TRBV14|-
TGTGCCAGCAGCCGGCGGGGGGTGTACAATGAGCAGTTCTTC
CASSRRGVYNEQFF
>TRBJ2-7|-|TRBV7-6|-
TGTGCCAGCAGCCAACAGGGCCGGGGCTACTCCTACGAGCAGTACTTC
CASSQQGRGYSYEQYF
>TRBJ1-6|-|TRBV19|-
TGTGCCAGTAGTACTTCAACAGGTCCTAATTCACCCCTCCACTTT
CASSTSTGPNSPLHF
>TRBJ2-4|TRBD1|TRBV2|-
TGTGCCAGCACCAAACCGAAGACAGGGTACCACTTC
CASTKPKTGYHF
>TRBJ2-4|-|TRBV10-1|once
TGCGCCAGCAGTGAGTCCTACGGGTTAGCCAAAAACATTCAGTACTTC
CASSESYGLAKNIQYF
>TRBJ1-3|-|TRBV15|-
TGTGCCACCAGCAGCACAGGAAACACCATATATTTT
CATSSTGNTIYF
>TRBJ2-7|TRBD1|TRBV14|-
TGTGCCAGCAGCCAGCCCTCGTGGGACAGGGTTGGTCAATGGGGGCTTTGGGAGCAGTACTTC
CASSQPSWDRVGQWGLWEQYF
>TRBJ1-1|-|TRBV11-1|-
TGTGCCAGCAGCTTAGTCGGGGGCACTGAAGCTTTCTTT
CASSLVGGTEAFF
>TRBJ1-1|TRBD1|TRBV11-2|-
TGTGCCAGCAGCCAATTTACAGGGGGGAAAACTGAAGCTTTCTTT
CASSQFTGGKTEAFF
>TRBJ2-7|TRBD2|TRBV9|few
TGTGCCAGCAGCCCAAGCGGGACGGTCAACGAGCAGTACTTC
CASSPSGTVNEQYF
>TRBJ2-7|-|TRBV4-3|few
TGCGCCAGCAGCCAAGTTCGCGGGGGCGAAACCTACGAGCAGTACTTC
CASSQVRGGETYEQYF
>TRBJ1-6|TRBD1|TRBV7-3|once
TGTGCCAGCAGCCAGGGGGCTGGTTCACCCCTCCACTTT
CASSQGAGSPLHF
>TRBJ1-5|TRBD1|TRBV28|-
TGTGCCAGCAGTTTCCCTCCGTCGGGACAGGGCTATCAGCCCCAGCATTTT
CASSFPPSGQGYQPQHF
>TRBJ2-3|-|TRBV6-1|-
TGTGCCAGCAGCCCCCTCGGGGTTAGCACAGATACGCAGTATTTT
CASSPLGVSTDTQYF
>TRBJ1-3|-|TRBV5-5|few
TGTGCCAGCAGCTTGTATATCGGCGGCTCCTCTGGAAACACCATATATTTT
CASSLYIGGSSGNTIYF
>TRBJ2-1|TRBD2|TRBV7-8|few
TGTGCCAGCAGCTTTCCCGGGAGGGCTTGGAATGAGCAGTTCTTC
CASSFPGRAWNEQFF
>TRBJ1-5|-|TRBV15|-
TGTGCCACCAGCAGAGCTCTTCCAAAATCGGCCGGGGGGCCCCAGCATTTT
CATSRALPKSAGGPQHF
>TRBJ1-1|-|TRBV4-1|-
TGCGCCAGCAGCCAAGCGGCGGGGAACACTGAAGCTTTCTTT
CASSQAAGNTEAFF
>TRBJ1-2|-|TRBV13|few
TGTGCCAGCAGCTCGACAGTCAACTATGGCTACACCTTC
CASSSTVNYGYTF
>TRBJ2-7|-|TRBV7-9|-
TGTGCCAGCAGTTCCACCTACGAGCAGTACTTC
CASSSTYEQYF
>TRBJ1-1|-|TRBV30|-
TGTGCCTGGAGTGTACGAGGGAGCCTTGAAGCTTTCTTT
CAWSVRGSLEAFF
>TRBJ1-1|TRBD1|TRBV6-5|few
TGTGCCAGCATCGTAAGGGTAGGGGGCCTTCATCAAGCTTTCTTT
CASIVRVGGLHQAFF
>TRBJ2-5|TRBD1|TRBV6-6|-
TGTGCCAGCAGCCTTGCCGGGACAGGGAAAGAGACCCAGTACTTC
CASSLAGTGKETQYF
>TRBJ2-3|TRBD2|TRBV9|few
TGTGCCAGCAGCGTACTCTCTAGCGGGAGTTGGACAGATACGCAGTATTTT
CASSVLSSGSWTDTQYF
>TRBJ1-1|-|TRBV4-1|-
TGCGCCAGCAGCCTAAGATACATGAACACTGAAGCTTTCTTT
CASSLRYMNTEAFF
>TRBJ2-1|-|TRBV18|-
TGTGCCAGCTCACTCAGGGTCCTGAGCTCCTACAATGAGCAGTTCTTC
CASSLRVLSSYNEQFF
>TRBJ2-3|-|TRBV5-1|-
TGCGCCAGCAGCTTGACTACAACTAGCACAGATACGCAGTATTTT
CASSLTTTSTDTQYF
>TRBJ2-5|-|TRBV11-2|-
TGTGCCAGCAGCCAGACACAGGTGGGGACCCAGTACTTC
CASSQTQVGTQYF
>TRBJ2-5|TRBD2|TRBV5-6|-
TGTGCCAGCAGCTTGGCCACAACTAGCGGGAGGGCTCTCGAGACCCAGTACTTC
CASSLATTSGRALETQYF
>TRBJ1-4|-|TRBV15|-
TGTGCCACCAGCAGAGATATCAGGATTAATGAAAAACTGTTTTTT
CATSRDIRINEKLFF
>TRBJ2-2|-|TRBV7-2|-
TGTGCCAGCAGCTTTGTAGCCGGGGAGCTGTTTTTT
CASSFVAGELFF
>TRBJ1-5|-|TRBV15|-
TGTGCCACCAGCAGAGTATTCGATCAGGCCCAGCATTTT
CATSRVFDQAQHF
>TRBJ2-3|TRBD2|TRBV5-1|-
TGCGCCAGTAGTTATCGGACTAGCGGGAGTTCAGATACGCAGTATTTT
CASSYRTSGSSDTQYF
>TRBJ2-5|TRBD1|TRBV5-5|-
TGTGCCAGCAGCACGGGGACAGGCTGCACCCAGTACTTC
CASSTGTGCTQYF
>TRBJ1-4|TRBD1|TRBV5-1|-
TGCGCCAGCAGCAACCCCGGGACAGGGAATGAAAAACTGTTTTTT
CASSNPGTGNEKLFF
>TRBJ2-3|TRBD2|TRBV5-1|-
TGCGCCAGCAGCGACCCTTGGGCGGGGGGCGGAAGCACAGATACGCAGTATTTT
CASSDPWAGGGSTDTQYF